Each of the 30 T cell receptor beta chains below was sequenced from the same sample in a study of shared clonotypes between healthy human individuals. TCRdb's copy holds only in-frame clones and misses some; the assay was immunoSEQ multiplex PCR. Of more than 2,000,000 clones listed, more than 80% are singletons. Specimen: naive CD4+ T cells sorted from blood. Subset meaning: CD45RA+ positively selected. The receptors were gathered from a man aged 18 to 35 in good health.

As regards this clone: The same CDR3 is also encoded by other DNA sequences in this sample. V and J are TRBV5-1 and TRBJ2-2, with 9 bases that match TRBD2. The junction had 3 bases not matched to a gene; V was cut back by 5 bases and J by 4 bases. Germline loops: CDR1 SGHRS, CDR2 YFSETQ. The CDR3 is 14 residues long. CDR3 nucleotide sequence: TGCGCCAGCAGTCTAGCGGGAAGCACCGGGGAGCTGTTTTTT. This codes for CASSLAGSTGELFF.

The gene calls are TRBV5-4 and TRBJ2-7; 9 positions match TRBD1. V lost 2 bases and J lost 2; bases outside the gene matches: 5. The CDR3 spans 15 residues. CDR1 is SGHNT, CDR2 YYREEE, per germline (reference sequence). The CDR3 sequence: CASSFGGQGPYEQYF. The CDR3 DNA sequence: TGTGCCAGCAGCTTCGGGGGACAGGGTCCCTACGAGCAGTACTTC.

The sample holds one count of this clone. The chain uses TRBV7-2 and TRBJ2-3, with a weak D call TRBD2 (6 bases). The CDR3 length is 17 residues. V was clipped by 1 base and J by 1 base, with 15 bases between them. Germline V gene data show CDR1 as SGHTA and CDR2 as FQGNSA. The CDR3 region is CASSLDAGGKGTDTQYF. CDR3 in DNA: TGTGCCAGCAGCTTAGATGCCGGGGGAAAAGGCACAGATACGCAGTATTTT.

As regards this clone: Other DNA sequences from this sample encode an identical CDR3 as well. The V and J genes are TRBV18 and TRBJ2-2; no clear D. Germline V gene sequence: CDR1 KGHSH, CDR2 LQKENI. V lost 3 bases to trimming and J lost 0 bases, with 5 bases between them. The CDR3 is made up of 14 amino acids. The CDR3: CASSPTANTGELFF. The CDR3 bases are TGTGCCAGCTCACCTACGGCGAACACCGGGGAGCTGTTTTTT. The variable domain in full, with the rest retrieved from reference TRBV18 and TRBJ2-2, is NAGVMQNPRHLVRRRGQEARLRCSPMKGHSHVYWYRQLPEEGLKFMVYLQKENIIDESGMPKERFSAEFPKEGPSILRIQQVVRGDSAAYFCASSPTANTGELFFGEGSRLTVL.

The rearrangement joins TRBV25-1 to TRBJ2-7; 7 bases align to TRBD1. The CDR3 covers 15 residues. With V trimmed by 5 bases and J by 5 bases, 12 bases remained unmatched. Germline V gene lookup returns CDR1 MGHDK and CDR2 SYGVNS. CDR3 DNA: TGTGCCAGCAGTCTTGGACAGGCCTATAGGAACGAGCAGTACTTC. Protein: CASSLGQAYRNEQYF.

As to this clone: The junction shows a germline mismatch at one end, possibly a read error. The chain carries TRBV9 and TRBJ2-3, with D hard to call. CDR3 size: 15 residues. Germline lookup yields CDR1 SGDLS and CDR2 YYNGEE. Written as DNA, the CDR3 is TGTGCCAGCGGCGTAGGGCCAGCATCCACAGATACGCAGTATTTT. It encodes CASGVGPASTDTQYF.

V and J are TRBV11-2 and TRBJ2-7; a possible D gene is TRBD2 (6 bases). The V and J ends lost 2 bases and 2 bases respectively, with 22 bases between them. This CDR3 is 18 amino acids long. The V gene's germline CDR1 is SGHAT and CDR2 FQNNGV. CDR3 sequence (DNA): TGTGCCAGCAGCTTAAGAGGGAGGCTGGGCGGGGTCGCCTACGAGCAGTACTTC. Amino acids: CASSLRGRLGGVAYEQYF.

J is TRBJ2-7 and V is TRBV7-6; D unresolved. The V and J ends lost 0 bases and 2 bases respectively, with 8 bases between them. Germline CDR1 SGHVS, CDR2 FNYEAQ. The CDR3 totals 14 residues. DNA for the CDR3: TGTGCCAGCAGCTTAGCCCGCCAGGCCTACGAGCAGTACTTC. Protein product: CASSLARQAYEQYF.

The chain is built from TRBV7-2 and TRBJ1-5, with 8 bases fitting TRBD1. This CDR3 spans 15 amino acids. CDR1 and CDR2 from the germline V gene are SGHTA and FQGNSA. V lost 3 bases, J lost 5 bases, and 6 bases stayed unmatched. The CDR3 DNA sequence: TGTGCCAGCAGCTTCGGACAGGGCGGTCATCAGCCCCAGCATTTT. The encoded protein is CASSFGQGGHQPQHF.

The gene calls are TRBV7-3 and TRBJ2-3; D gene ambiguous. The length of the CDR3 is 13 residues. Germline V gene lookup returns CDR1 SGHTA and CDR2 FQGTGA. V lost 2 bases and J lost 6, with 9 bases in between. CDR3 protein: CASSLLLGDTQYF. The CDR3 DNA follows: TGTGCCAGCAGCTTACTCCTAGGGGATACGCAGTATTTT.

In regard to this clone: Within the sample, other DNA sequences also encode this same CDR3. The V and J genes are TRBV19 and TRBJ2-7, with D perhaps TRBD2 (5 bases). Looked up from germline, CDR1 is LNHDA and CDR2 is SQIVND (reference sequence). V lost 3 bases and J 0 bases, leaving 9 bases between the germline ends. The CDR3 is 14 residues long. The CDR3 DNA reads as TGTGCCAGTAGTATTGGTGGACTCTCCTACGAGCAGTACTTC. As protein: CASSIGGLSYEQYF.

V is TRBV7-2 and J is TRBJ1-6; D uncertain. V lost 5 bases, J lost 10 bases, and 15 bases lay in between. The CDR3 extends over 14 amino acids. Germline-derived CDR1 and CDR2 are SGHTA and FQGNSA. CDR3 region: CASSPVGSGSPLHF. The CDR3 bases are TGTGCCAGCAGCCCAGTAGGGTCTGGGTCACCCCTCCACTTT.

The chain has TRBV27 and TRBJ2-1; 10 bases fit TRBD2. Germline V gene lookup returns CDR1 MNHEY and CDR2 SMNVEV (reference sequence). This CDR3 region has 16 residues. Trimming took 1 base from V and 5 from J; bases not matched to a gene: 5. CDR3 amino acids: CASSLYSGGPHNEQFF. CDR3 bases: TGTGCCAGCAGTTTATATAGCGGGGGGCCTCACAATGAGCAGTTCTTC.

This CDR3 is CASSLLGVRQPQHF. The DNA for the CDR3 is TGTGCCAGCAGCTTGTTGGGGGTGCGTCAGCCCCAGCATTTT. V and J are TRBV5-6 and TRBJ1-5; possibly TRBD1 for D (5 bases). V was cut by 1 base and J by 6 bases, with 11 bases left in between. This CDR3 has 14 residues. Looked up from germline, CDR1 is SGHDT and CDR2 is YYEEEE.

To note about this clone: The same CDR3 is also encoded by other DNA sequences in this sample. This chain connects TRBV7-3 to TRBJ2-2, with D unresolved. CDR1 and CDR2 (germline): SGHTA, FQGTGA. The CDR3 has 12 amino acids. V lost 5 bases, J lost 2 bases, and 3 bases lay in between. The CDR3 here is CASSRNTGELFF. The CDR3, as DNA: TGTGCCAGCAGCAGAAACACCGGGGAGCTGTTTTTT. The variable domain in full, completed from reference TRBV7-3 and TRBJ2-2, reads GAGVSQTPSNKVTEKGKYVELRCDPISGHTALYWYRQSLGQGPEFLIYFQGTGAADDSGLPNDRFFAVRPEGSVSTLKIQRTERGDSAVYLCASSRNTGELFFGEGSRLTVL.

This clone was counted a single time. This chain uses TRBV11-2 with TRBJ1-6; possible D gene TRBD1, 5 bases. CDR3 length: 15 amino acids. V lost 1 base and J 6 bases, leaving 10 bases between the germline ends. From germline, CDR1 is SGHAT and CDR2 FQNNGV. The CDR3 region is CASSLGGFINSPLHF. The CDR3, as DNA: TGTGCCAGCAGCTTAGGGGGGTTTATTAATTCACCCCTCCACTTT.

The genes are TRBV6-6 and TRBJ1-5; 7 bases agree with TRBD1. The germline gives CDR1 MNHNY, CDR2 SVGAGI (reference sequence). Trimming removed 6 bases from V and 4 bases from J; junction bases left unmatched: 3. The CDR3 is 13 residues long. The CDR3 region is CASRATGNQPQHF. As DNA, the CDR3 is TGTGCCAGCAGGGCGACAGGGAATCAGCCCCAGCATTTT.

The chain employs TRBV7-9 and TRBJ2-1; 10 bases line up with TRBD2. CDR1 SEHNR and CDR2 FQNEAQ come from the germline V gene (reference sequence). V dropped 3 bases and J dropped 6; count of bases not matched to a gene: 5. This CDR3 is built from 15 residues. The DNA of the CDR3 is TGTGCCAGCAGCTTTGGGACTAGCGCCGCCAATGAGCAGTTCTTC. Protein: CASSFGTSAANEQFF.

The rearrangement joins TRBV10-1 to TRBJ2-4; no firm D call. V lost 7 bases, J lost 1 base, and 11 bases lay in between. CDR1 is WNHNN, CDR2 SYGVQD, per germline (reference sequence). This CDR3 has 14 residues. Here the CDR3 DNA reads TGCGCCAGCAACCCGATAGGGGCCAAAAACATTCAGTACTTC. It codes for CASNPIGAKNIQYF.

The chain is built from TRBV11-2 and TRBJ1-1, with a weak D call TRBD1 (6 bases). The CDR3 extends over 13 amino acids. From germline, CDR1 is SGHAT and CDR2 FQNNGV. V was clipped by 3 bases and J by 5 bases, with 10 bases between them. This CDR3 is CASSFRGATEAFF. In DNA form, the CDR3 reads TGTGCCAGCAGCTTTCGGGGGGCTACTGAAGCTTTCTTT.

The V call is TRBV6-6, the J call TRBJ2-7, with a weak D call TRBD2 (7 bases). Trimming pared 7 bases from V and 4 bases from J, leaving 20 bases between. The CDR3 sequence is 15 residues long. CDR1 MNHNY and CDR2 SVGAGI come from the germline V gene (reference sequence). The CDR3 loop reads CASTNRRGAQYEQYF. The CDR3 DNA is TGTGCCAGCACCAATCGCCGGGGGGCGCAATACGAGCAGTACTTC.

The chain combines TRBV9 with TRBJ1-4, with D unresolved. V dropped 4 bases and J dropped 5 bases, with 12 bases sitting between them. CDR1 is SGDLS and CDR2 is YYNGEE in the germline V gene. The CDR3 length is 14 residues. The CDR3 spells CASSSGPNNEKLFF. CDR3 sequence (DNA): TGTGCCAGCAGCTCAGGCCCGAACAATGAAAAACTGTTTTTT.

The gene calls are TRBV7-8 and TRBJ1-3, with D possibly matching TRBD1 (5 bases). This CDR3 is built from 16 residues. V lost 5 bases and J 2 bases, leaving 16 bases between the germline ends. Germline values: CDR1 SGHVS, CDR2 FQNEAQ. In DNA, the CDR3 is TGTGCCAGCAGCCCACGGGGGGTAGAAACTGGAAACACCATATATTTT. Translation: CASSPRGVETGNTIYF.

CDR3 DNA: TGCGCCAGCAGCGTTACGGCTGGGGCCAACGTCCTGACTTTC. It translates to CASSVTAGANVLTF. The chain is built from TRBV5-1 and TRBJ2-6; D gene unclear. The V end lost 4 bases, the J end lost 2 bases, and 7 bases lay between the germline ends. Germline lookup yields CDR1 SGHRS and CDR2 YFSETQ. The CDR3 is 14 residues long. The full variable domain, in which reference TRBV5-1 and TRBJ2-6 provide the parts outside the CDR3, is KAGVTQTPRYLIKTRGQQVTLSCSPISGHRSVSWYQQTPGQGLQFLFEYFSETQRNKGNFPGRFSGRQFSNSRSEMNVSTLELGDSALYLCASSVTAGANVLTFGAGSRLTVL.

V is TRBV9 and J is TRBJ1-2, with TRBD1 as a possible D gene (6 bases). Germline assignment: CDR1 SGDLS and CDR2 YYNGEE. The length of the CDR3 is 14 residues. The V end was cut by 4 bases, the J end by 4 bases, with 14 bases between. CDR3 sequence reads: CASSLGQSSYGYTF. CDR3 nucleotide sequence: TGTGCCAGCAGCTTAGGACAGTCAAGCTATGGCTACACCTTC.

The V and J genes are TRBV18 and TRBJ2-7; TRBD2 matches 8 bases. This CDR3 is 16 amino acids long. V shed 3 bases and J 5 bases; nucleotides not matched to a gene: 12. The germline CDR1 and CDR2 sequences are KGHSH and LQKENI. For the CDR3, the DNA is TGTGCCAGCTCACCCCGCGTAGCGGGGTCCCCCAACGAGCAGTACTTC. Its protein is CASSPRVAGSPNEQYF.

This chain connects TRBV15 to TRBJ2-5, with D perhaps TRBD1 (6 bases). Judging by the DNA end, TRBJ2-7 fits better; the J call may be wrong. The CDR3 runs to 14 residues. Germline V gene lookup returns CDR1 LNHNV and CDR2 YYDKDF (reference sequence). DNA for the CDR3: TGTGCCACCAGCAGATCGGACAGTCTCTACGAGCAGTACTTC. Amino acids: CATSRSDSLYEQYF.

The rearrangement joins TRBV7-9 to TRBJ1-2; D is unresolved. The CDR3 totals 14 residues. Germline CDR1 SEHNR, CDR2 FQNEAQ (reference sequence). The V end was cut by 3 bases, the J end by 2 bases, with 10 bases between. The CDR3 DNA is TGTGCCAGCAGCTTTTCGGTAGGGAACTATGGCTACACCTTC. Protein sequence: CASSFSVGNYGYTF. The entire variable domain, with the rest obtained from reference TRBV7-9 and TRBJ1-2, is as follows: DTGVSQNPRHKITKRGQNVTFRCDPISEHNRLYWYRQTLGQGPEFLTYFQNEAQLEKSRLLSDRFSAERPKGSFSTLEIQRTEQGDSAMYLCASSFSVGNYGYTFGSGTRLTVV.

V and J are TRBV5-4 and TRBJ1-1; the match to TRBD1 covers 8 bases. The CDR3 contains 15 residues. Germline V gene lookup returns CDR1 SGHNT and CDR2 YYREEE (reference sequence). V lost 4 bases and J lost 4; bases outside the gene matches: 9. The CDR3 DNA reads TGTGCCAGCAGCAATAAACAGGGGGATTCCACTGAAGCTTTCTTT. It translates to CASSNKQGDSTEAFF.

This clone occurred once. V usage is TRBV6-5 and J usage is TRBJ2-2; D possibly matches TRBD1 or TRBD2 (5 bases each). Germline assignment: CDR1 MNHEY and CDR2 SVGAGI. This CDR3 is 14 amino acids long. The V end was cut by 2 bases, the J end by 4 bases, with 8 bases between. CDR3 sequence: CASSYGDGTGELFF. In DNA, the CDR3 is TGTGCCAGCAGTTACGGGGACGGCACCGGGGAGCTGTTTTTT.